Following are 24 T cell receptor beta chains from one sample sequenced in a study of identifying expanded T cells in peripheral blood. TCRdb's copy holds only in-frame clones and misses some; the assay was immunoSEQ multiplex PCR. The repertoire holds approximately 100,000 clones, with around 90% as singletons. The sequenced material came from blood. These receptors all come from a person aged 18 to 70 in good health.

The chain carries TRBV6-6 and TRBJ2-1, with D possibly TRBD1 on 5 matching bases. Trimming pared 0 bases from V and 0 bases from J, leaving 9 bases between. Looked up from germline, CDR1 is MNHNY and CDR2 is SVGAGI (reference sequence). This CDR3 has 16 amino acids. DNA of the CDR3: TGTGCCAGCAGTTACTCGGCCAGGGACTCCTACAATGAGCAGTTCTTC. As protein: CASSYSARDSYNEQFF.

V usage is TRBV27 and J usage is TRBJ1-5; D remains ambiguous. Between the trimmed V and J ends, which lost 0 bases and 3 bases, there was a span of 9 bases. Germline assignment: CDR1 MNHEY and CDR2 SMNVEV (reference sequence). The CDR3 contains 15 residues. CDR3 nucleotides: TGTGCCAGCAGTTTATCCAGGACCCTCAATCAGCCCCAGCATTTT. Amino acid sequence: CASSLSRTLNQPQHF.

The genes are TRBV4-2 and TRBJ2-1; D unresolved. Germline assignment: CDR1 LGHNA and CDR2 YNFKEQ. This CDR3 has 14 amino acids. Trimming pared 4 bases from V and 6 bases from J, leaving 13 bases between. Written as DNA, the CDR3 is TGTGCCAGCAGCCTTGACCCCCAGTTCAATGAGCAGTTCTTC. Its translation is CASSLDPQFNEQFF.

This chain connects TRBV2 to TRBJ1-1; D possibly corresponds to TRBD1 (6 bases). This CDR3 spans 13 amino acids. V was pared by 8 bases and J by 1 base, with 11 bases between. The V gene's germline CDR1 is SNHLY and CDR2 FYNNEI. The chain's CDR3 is CASRSQGNTEAFF. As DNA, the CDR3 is TGTGCCAGCCGATCACAGGGGAACACTGAAGCTTTCTTT.

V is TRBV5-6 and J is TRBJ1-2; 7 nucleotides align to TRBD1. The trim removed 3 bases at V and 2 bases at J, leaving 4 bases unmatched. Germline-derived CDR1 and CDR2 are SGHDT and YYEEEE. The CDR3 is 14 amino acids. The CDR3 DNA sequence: TGTGCCAGCAGCTCCGGGACAGCGAACTATGGCTACACCTTC. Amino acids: CASSSGTANYGYTF.

The CDR3 protein is CASSLAGNGQPQHF. The CDR3 DNA reads as TGTGCCAGCAGTTTAGCCGGGAACGGTCAGCCCCAGCATTTT. This chain connects TRBV28 to TRBJ1-5; D uncertain. This CDR3 comprises 14 residues. CDR1 is MDHEN and CDR2 is SYDVKM in the germline V gene. V was trimmed by 2 bases and J by 6 bases, leaving 11 bases between them.

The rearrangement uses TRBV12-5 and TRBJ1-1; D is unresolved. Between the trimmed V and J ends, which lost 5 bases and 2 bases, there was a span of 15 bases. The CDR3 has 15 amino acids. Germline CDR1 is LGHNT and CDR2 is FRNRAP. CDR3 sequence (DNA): TGTGCTAGTGGTCCTGCACAGAGCATTAACACTGAAGCTTTCTTT. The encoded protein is CASGPAQSINTEAFF.

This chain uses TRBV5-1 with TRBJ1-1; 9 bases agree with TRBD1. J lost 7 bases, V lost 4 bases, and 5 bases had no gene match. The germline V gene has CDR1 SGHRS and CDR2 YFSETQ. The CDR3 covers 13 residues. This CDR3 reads CASSGQGMDEAFF. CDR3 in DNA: TGCGCCAGCAGCGGACAGGGGATGGATGAAGCTTTCTTT.

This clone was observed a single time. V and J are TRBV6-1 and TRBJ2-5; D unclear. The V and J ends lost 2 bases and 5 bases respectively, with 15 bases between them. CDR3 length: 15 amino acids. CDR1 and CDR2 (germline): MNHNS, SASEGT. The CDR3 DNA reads TGTGCCAGCAGTGAAACGATTGGTGGTGTGGAGACCCAGTACTTC. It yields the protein CASSETIGGVETQYF.

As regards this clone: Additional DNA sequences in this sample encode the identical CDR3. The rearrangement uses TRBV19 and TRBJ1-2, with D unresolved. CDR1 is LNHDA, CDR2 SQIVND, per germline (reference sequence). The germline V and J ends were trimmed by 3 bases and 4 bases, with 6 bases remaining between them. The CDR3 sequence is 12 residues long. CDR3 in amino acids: CASSIRSYGYTF. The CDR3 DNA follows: TGTGCCAGTAGTATTCGCTCCTATGGCTACACCTTC.

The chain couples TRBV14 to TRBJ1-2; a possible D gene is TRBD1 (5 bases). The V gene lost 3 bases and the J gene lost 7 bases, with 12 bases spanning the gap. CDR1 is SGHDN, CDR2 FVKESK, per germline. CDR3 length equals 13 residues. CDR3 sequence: CASSHGAPGGYTF. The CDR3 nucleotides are TGTGCCAGCAGCCACGGGGCCCCGGGTGGCTACACCTTC.

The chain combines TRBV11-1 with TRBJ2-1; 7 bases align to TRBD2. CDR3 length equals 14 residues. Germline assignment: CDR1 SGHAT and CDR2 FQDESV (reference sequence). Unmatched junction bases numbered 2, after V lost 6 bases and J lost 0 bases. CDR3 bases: TGTGCCAGCAGTTGGACTAGCTCCTACAATGAGCAGTTCTTC. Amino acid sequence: CASSWTSSYNEQFF.

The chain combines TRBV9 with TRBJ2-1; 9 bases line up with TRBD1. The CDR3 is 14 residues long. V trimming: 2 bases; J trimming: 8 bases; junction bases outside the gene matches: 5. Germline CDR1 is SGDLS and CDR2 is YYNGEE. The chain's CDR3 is CASSVGTGNHEQFF. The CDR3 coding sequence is TGTGCCAGCAGCGTCGGGACAGGGAATCATGAGCAGTTCTTC.

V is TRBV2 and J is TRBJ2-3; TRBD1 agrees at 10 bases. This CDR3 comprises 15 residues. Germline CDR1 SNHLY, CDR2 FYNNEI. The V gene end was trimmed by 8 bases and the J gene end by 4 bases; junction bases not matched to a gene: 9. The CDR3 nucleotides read TGTGCCAGCGGTCGACAGGGGGCTAGCGCAGATACGCAGTATTTT. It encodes CASGRQGASADTQYF.

The CDR3 DNA is TGTGCCAGCAGTCCCAGTTTCCAGGATGATCAGCCCCAGCATTTT. Protein product: CASSPSFQDDQPQHF. The genes are TRBV6-5 and TRBJ1-5; D remains unclear. The CDR3 has 15 amino acids. Trimming removed 5 bases from V and 5 bases from J, with 16 bases in between. CDR1 and CDR2 from the germline V gene are MNHEY and SVGAGI.

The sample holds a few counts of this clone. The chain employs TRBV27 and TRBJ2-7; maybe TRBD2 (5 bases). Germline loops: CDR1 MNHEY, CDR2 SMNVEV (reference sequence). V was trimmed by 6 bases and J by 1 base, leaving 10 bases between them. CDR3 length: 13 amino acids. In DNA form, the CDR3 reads TGTGCCAGCAGGAGGACTGCTTCCTACGAGCAGTACTTC. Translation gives CASRRTASYEQYF.

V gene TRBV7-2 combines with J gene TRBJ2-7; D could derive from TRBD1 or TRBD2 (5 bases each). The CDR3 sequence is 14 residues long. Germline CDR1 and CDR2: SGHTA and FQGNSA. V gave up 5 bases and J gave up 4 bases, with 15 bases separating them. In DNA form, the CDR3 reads TGTGCCAGCAGCCCCTCGCCGGGGCCGTACGAGCAGTACTTC. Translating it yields CASSPSPGPYEQYF.

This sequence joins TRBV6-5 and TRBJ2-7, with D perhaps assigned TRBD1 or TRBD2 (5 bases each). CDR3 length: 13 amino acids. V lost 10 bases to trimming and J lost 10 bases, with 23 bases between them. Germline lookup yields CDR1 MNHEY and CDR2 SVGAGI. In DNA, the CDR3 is TGTGCCACCACCTACCCCGGGACGCAAATCCAGTACTTC. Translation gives CATTYPGTQIQYF.

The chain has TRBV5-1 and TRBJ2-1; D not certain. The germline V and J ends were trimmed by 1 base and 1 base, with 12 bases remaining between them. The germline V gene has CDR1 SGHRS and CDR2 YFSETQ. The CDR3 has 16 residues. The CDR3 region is CASSLLAGQSYNEQFF. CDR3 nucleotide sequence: TGCGCCAGCAGCTTGCTGGCCGGCCAATCCTACAATGAGCAGTTCTTC.

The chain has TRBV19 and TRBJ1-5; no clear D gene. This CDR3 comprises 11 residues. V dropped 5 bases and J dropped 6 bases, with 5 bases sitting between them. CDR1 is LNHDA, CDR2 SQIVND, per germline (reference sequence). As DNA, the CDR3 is TGTGCCAGTAGTGAGGGTCAGCCCCAGCATTTT. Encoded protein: CASSEGQPQHF.

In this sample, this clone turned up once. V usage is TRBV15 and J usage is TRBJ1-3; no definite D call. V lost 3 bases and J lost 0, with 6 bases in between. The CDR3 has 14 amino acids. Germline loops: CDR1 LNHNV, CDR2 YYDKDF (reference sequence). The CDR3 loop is CATSSGHSGNTIYF. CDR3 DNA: TGTGCCACCAGCAGCGGCCACTCTGGAAACACCATATATTTT.

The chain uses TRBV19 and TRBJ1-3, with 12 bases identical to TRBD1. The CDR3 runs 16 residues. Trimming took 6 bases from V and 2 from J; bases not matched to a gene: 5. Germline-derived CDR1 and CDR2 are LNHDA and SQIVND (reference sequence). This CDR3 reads CASSPRDRGPGNTIYF. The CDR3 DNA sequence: TGTGCCAGTAGCCCCAGGGACAGGGGGCCTGGAAACACCATATATTTT.

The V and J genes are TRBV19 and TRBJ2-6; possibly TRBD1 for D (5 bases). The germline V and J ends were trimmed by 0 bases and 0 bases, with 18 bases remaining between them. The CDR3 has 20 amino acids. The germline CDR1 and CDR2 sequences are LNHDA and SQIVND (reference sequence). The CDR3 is CASSIDLRTPFPSGANVLTF. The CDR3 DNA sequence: TGTGCCAGTAGTATAGATCTAAGGACACCCTTTCCCTCTGGGGCCAACGTCCTGACTTTC.

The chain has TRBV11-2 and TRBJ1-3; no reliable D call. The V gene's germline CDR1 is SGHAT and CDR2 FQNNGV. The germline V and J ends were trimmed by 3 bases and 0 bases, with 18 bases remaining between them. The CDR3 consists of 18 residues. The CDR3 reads CASSFATRGANSGNTIYF. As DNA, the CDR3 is TGTGCCAGCAGCTTTGCGACGCGGGGTGCAAACTCTGGAAACACCATATATTTT.